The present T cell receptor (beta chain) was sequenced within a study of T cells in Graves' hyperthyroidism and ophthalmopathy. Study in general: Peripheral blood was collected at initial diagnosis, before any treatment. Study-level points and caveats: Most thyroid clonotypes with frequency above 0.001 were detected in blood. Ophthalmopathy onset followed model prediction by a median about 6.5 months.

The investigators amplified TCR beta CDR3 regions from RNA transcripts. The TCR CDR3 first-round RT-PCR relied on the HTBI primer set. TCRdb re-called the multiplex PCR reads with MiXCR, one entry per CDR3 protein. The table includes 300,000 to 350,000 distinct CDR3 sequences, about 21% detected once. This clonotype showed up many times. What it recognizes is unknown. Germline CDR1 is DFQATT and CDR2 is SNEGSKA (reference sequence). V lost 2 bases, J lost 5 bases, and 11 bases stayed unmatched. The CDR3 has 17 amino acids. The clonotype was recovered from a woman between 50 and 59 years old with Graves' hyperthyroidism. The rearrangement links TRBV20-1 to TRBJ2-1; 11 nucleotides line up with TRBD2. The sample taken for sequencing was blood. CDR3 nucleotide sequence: TGCAGTGCTAGATACCCCCGGGGTAGCGGGAGGGACAATGAGCAGTTCTTC. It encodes CSARYPRGSGRDNEQFF.